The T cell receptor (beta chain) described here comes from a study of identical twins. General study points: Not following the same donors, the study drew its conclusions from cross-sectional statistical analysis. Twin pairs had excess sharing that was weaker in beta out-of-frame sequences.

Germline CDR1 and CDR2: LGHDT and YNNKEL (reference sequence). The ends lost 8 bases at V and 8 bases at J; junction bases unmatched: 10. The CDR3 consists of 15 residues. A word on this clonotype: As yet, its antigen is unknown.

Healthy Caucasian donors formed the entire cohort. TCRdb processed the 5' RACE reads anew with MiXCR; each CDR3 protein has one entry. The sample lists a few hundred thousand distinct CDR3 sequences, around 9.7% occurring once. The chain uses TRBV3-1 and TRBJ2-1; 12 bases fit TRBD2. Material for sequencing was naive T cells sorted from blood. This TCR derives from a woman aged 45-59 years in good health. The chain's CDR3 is CASGHGLAGGDEQFF. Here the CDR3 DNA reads TGTGCCAGCGGACATGGGCTAGCGGGAGGGGATGAGCAGTTCTTC.